The 5 T cell receptor beta chains below all came from one sample that was sequenced in a study of Graves' ophthalmopathy and Graves' hyperthyroidism. RNA served as the template for amplifying TCR beta CDR3 regions. Second-round multiplex PCR came after first-round RT-PCR with HTBI primers. TCRdb passed the multiplex PCR reads through MiXCR, listing each CDR3 protein once. The sample shows approximately 460,000 distinct CDR3 sequences, around 14% of them seen only once. The sequenced sample was blood. All receptors derive from a woman aged 25 to 39 with Graves' ophthalmopathy.

In this sample, this clonotype turned up many times. The rearrangement links TRBV9 to TRBJ2-7, with D possibly TRBD2 on 6 matching bases. Germline CDR1 and CDR2: SGDLS and YYNGEE. The V and J ends lost 3 bases and 1 base respectively, with 11 bases between them. This CDR3 spans 14 amino acids. The DNA of the CDR3 is TGTGCCAGCAGCGGGGGGGACGGATCCTACGAGCAGTACTTC. This encodes CASSGGDGSYEQYF.

The rearrangement links TRBV11-2 to TRBJ1-6, with D possibly TRBD1 on 5 matching bases. Germline V lookup: CDR1 SGHAT, CDR2 FQNNGV. Trimming stripped 4 bases from V and 5 bases from J, with 15 bases between. The CDR3 is made up of 16 amino acids. CDR3 region: CASSSLGGGDNSPLHF. CDR3 sequence (DNA): TGTGCCAGCAGCTCATTAGGTGGGGGAGATAATTCACCCCTCCACTTT.

This clonotype was found many times. CDR3 DNA sequence: TGTGCCTGGAGTGTAGCCCGGACAAGTCGCCGGGAGACCCAGTACTTC. Residues: CAWSVARTSRRETQYF. The chain couples TRBV30 to TRBJ2-5; D possibly corresponds to TRBD1 (5 bases). Germline loops: CDR1 GTSNPN, CDR2 SVGIG (reference sequence). CDR3 length: 16 amino acids. Trimming left V 0 bases short and J 5 bases short, with 19 bases between.

Remarks on this clonotype: This could be a read error, since a much larger clone is one nucleotide away. The V and J genes are TRBV28 and TRBJ1-2, with unresolved D. Germline V lookup: CDR1 MDHEN, CDR2 SYDVKM. This CDR3 is 13 amino acids long. Here the CDR3 reads CASKVLSTNGFTF. In nucleotides, the CDR3 is TGTGCCAGCAAGGTGCTTTCTACTAATGGCTTCACCTTC.

This clonotype was detected ten times or more. This chain joins TRBV12-5 and TRBJ2-1, with 11 positions matching TRBD2. This CDR3 spans 18 amino acids. V lost 0 bases, J lost 8 bases, and 12 bases stayed unmatched. From germline, CDR1 is LGHNT and CDR2 FRNRAP. CDR3 coding DNA: TGTGCTAGTGGTTTGGTAATTGGTAGCGGGGGGGCCGCGGATGAGCAGTTCTTC. It translates to CASGLVIGSGGAADEQFF.